These 6 T cell receptor beta chains share one sample of origin, sequenced in a study of blood T cell repertoires in COVID-19. Libraries were prepared by immunoSEQ multiplex PCR; TCRdb keeps only in-frame clonotypes and omits some of them. The sample shows under 200,000 clones, about 90% of them seen only once. Sequencing was done on a sample of peripheral blood. Receptor source: a man in his 60s with active or convalescent COVID-19.

The V and J genes are TRBV5-1 and TRBJ2-7, with D maybe TRBD1 (6 bases). The V and J ends lost 2 bases and 3 bases respectively, with 12 bases between them. The CDR3 has 14 residues. Germline V gene data show CDR1 as SGHRS and CDR2 as YFSETQ. The CDR3 protein is CASSLGGAIYEQYF. CDR3 in DNA: TGCGCCAGCAGCTTAGGGGGAGCTATCTACGAGCAGTACTTC.

The table lists this clone with a count of one. The V and J genes are TRBV4-1 and TRBJ1-2; TRBD1 is a possible D gene (6 bases). CDR1 MGHRA and CDR2 YSYEKL come from the germline V gene. The CDR3 loop spans 14 amino acids. Trimming left V 1 base short and J 4 bases short, with 10 bases between. The DNA for the CDR3 is TGCGCCAGCAGCCAAGCGGACAGTTCCTATGGCTACACCTTC. It codes for CASSQADSSYGYTF.

V is TRBV6-1 and J is TRBJ1-1, with D possibly matching TRBD1 (5 bases). The V gene's germline CDR1 is MNHNS and CDR2 SASEGT. CDR3 length: 14 amino acids. The V and J ends lost 2 bases and 7 bases respectively, with 14 bases between them. The CDR3 loop is CASSERGGSGEAFF. CDR3 sequence (DNA): TGTGCCAGCAGTGAACGGGGGGGATCAGGTGAAGCTTTCTTT.

V is TRBV7-9 and J is TRBJ1-2; D is possibly TRBD1 (6 bases). The germline V gene encodes CDR1 SEHNR and CDR2 FQNEAQ (reference sequence). This CDR3 region has 15 residues. The ends were cut back, 4 bases at V and 1 base at J, with 13 bases in the middle. The CDR3 loop reads CASSSGTLDNYGYTF. The CDR3 DNA reads as TGTGCCAGCAGCTCTGGGACACTAGATAACTATGGCTACACCTTC.

The chain recombines TRBV5-1 with TRBJ1-6; the D gene is possibly TRBD1 (6 bases). The CDR3 spans 16 residues. Germline V CDR1 and CDR2: SGHRS, YFSETQ. Trimming took 0 bases from V and 6 from J, leaving 13 bases between them. The CDR3 region is CASSLDAAGVNSPLHF. CDR3 bases: TGCGCCAGCAGCTTGGACGCGGCAGGGGTTAATTCACCCCTCCACTTT.

This chain joins TRBV24-1 and TRBJ2-2; TRBD1 agrees at 8 bases. CDR3 size: 16 residues. The germline gives CDR1 KGHDR, CDR2 SFDVKD. Germline trimming cut 1 base from V and 6 bases from J; bases unmatched to any gene: 6. CDR3 residues: CATSDFMAGGPGELFF. The CDR3 DNA reads TGTGCCACCAGTGATTTCATGGCAGGGGGCCCCGGGGAGCTGTTTTTT.